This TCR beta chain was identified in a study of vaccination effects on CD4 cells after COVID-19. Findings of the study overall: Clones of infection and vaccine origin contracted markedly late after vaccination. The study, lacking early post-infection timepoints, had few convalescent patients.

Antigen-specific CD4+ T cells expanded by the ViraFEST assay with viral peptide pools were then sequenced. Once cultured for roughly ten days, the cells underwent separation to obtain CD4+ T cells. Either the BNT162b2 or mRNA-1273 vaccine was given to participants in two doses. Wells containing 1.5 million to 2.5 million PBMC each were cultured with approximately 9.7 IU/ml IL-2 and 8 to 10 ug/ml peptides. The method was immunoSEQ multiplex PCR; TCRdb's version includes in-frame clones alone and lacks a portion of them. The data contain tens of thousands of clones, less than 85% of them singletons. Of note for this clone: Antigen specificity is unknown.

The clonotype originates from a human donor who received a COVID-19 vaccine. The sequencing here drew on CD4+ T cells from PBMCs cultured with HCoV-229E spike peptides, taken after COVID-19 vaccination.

The CDR3 DNA reads TGTGCCAGCAGTTACCTTAGTTCACCCCTCCACTTT. It translates to CASSYLSSPLHF. The genes are TRBV6-2 or TRBV6-3 and TRBJ1-6; D is undetermined. Germline-derived CDR1 and CDR2 are MNHEY and SVGEGT. The CDR3 sequence is 12 residues long. V was clipped by 2 bases and J by 9 bases, with 5 bases between them.